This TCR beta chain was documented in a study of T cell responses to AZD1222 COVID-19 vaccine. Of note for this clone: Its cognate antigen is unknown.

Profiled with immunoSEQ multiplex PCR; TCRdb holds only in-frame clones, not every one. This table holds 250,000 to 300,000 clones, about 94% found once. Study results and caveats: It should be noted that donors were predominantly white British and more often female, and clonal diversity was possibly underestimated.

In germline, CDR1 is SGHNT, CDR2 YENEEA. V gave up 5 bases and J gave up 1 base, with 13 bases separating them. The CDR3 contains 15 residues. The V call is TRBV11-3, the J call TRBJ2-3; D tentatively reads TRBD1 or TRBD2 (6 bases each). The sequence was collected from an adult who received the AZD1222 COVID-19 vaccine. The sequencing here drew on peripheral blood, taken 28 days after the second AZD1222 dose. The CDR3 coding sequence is TGTGCCAGCAGCACAGGGAGGCTGGGCACAGATACGCAGTATTTT. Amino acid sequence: CASSTGRLGTDTQYF. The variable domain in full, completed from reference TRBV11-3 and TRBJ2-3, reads EAGVVQSPRYKIIEKKQPVAFWCNPISGHNTLYWYLQNLGQGPELLIRYENEEAVDDSQLPKDRFSAERLKGVDSTLKIQPAELGDSAVYLCASSTGRLGTDTQYFGPGTRLTVL.